This T cell receptor (beta chain) emerged from a study of blood T cell repertoires in COVID-19. This CDR3 has 12 residues. Between the trimmed V and J ends, which lost 3 bases and 15 bases, there was a span of 14 bases. Generated by immunoSEQ multiplex PCR, the TCRdb table keeps only in-frame clones and is missing some. This table holds 650,000 to 800,000 clones, over 80% found once. The specimen was peripheral blood. The rearrangement links TRBV12-3 or TRBV12-4 to TRBJ1-4; TRBD1 is a possible D gene (5 bases). This sequence originates from a woman aged 18-35 years with acute or convalescent COVID-19. The CDR3 bases are TGTGCCAGCAGTTTGTCCAGGGTCGAGGTGTTTTTT. Translated: CASSLSRVEVFF.